This T cell receptor (beta chain) was identified in a study of blood T cell repertoires in COVID-19. Study summary: Sites across the United States, Italy and Spain contributed samples from acute and convalescent COVID-19. PBMCs, B-cell-depleted T cells, or T cells provided the cDNA or gDNA that made up the material.

In Seattle, patients joined the study during active infection and were tracked longitudinally. Original handling: For nucleated cells, counts were estimated from reference gene primer amplification. The method was immunoSEQ multiplex PCR; TCRdb's version includes in-frame clones alone and lacks a portion of them. V and J calls and clone size are copied from that table; D and trimming were computed from the DNA. The sample contains about 210,000 clones, around 84% of which appear only once. Sample: peripheral blood. The TCR comes from a woman at least 80 years old with COVID-19, enrolled during active disease.

This CDR3 reads CASSFGLAGGDTQYF. In DNA, the CDR3 is TGTGCCAGCAGCTTCGGGCTAGCGGGGGGCGATACGCAGTATTTT. The chain recombines TRBV7-2 with TRBJ2-3; TRBD2 matches at 11 bases. V lost 3 bases, J lost 6 bases, and 5 bases stayed unmatched. This CDR3 spans 15 amino acids. Germline V gene lookup returns CDR1 SGHTA and CDR2 FQGNSA.